These 7 T cell receptor beta chains were all obtained from the same sample, sequenced in a study of OX40 agonist ivuxolimab in advanced cancers. The data were produced by immunoSEQ multiplex PCR, yet TCRdb's version contains in-frame clones alone and is incomplete. Among about 91,000 clones, roughly 84% were seen once, and the ten largest hold 0.95% to 1.2%. The sequencing here drew on CD4+ or CD8+ T cells sorted from blood, taken in a trial of the OX40 agonist ivuxolimab. The receptors were gathered from an adult with an advanced solid tumor such as melanoma, head and neck, liver or kidney cancer.

V gene TRBV2 combines with J gene TRBJ2-4; 8 bases are a match to TRBD2. Germline V gives CDR1 SNHLY, CDR2 FYNNEI. CDR3 size: 13 residues. The J segment lost 5 bases and the V segment lost 6 bases, leaving 3 bases of the junction unmatched. The chain's CDR3 is CASSGGAQNIQYF. The CDR3 coding sequence is TGTGCCAGCAGCGGGGGGGCCCAAAACATTCAGTACTTC.

This clone was seen only once. The chain joins TRBV15 to TRBJ1-1, with 7 nucleotides matching TRBD1. V shed 3 bases and J 1 base; nucleotides not matched to a gene: 8. The V gene's germline CDR1 is LNHNV and CDR2 YYDKDF (reference sequence). The CDR3 has 16 residues. The CDR3 sequence is CATSRDRSGANTEAFF. The CDR3 nucleotides read TGTGCCACCAGCAGGGACAGGTCCGGCGCGAACACTGAAGCTTTCTTT.

V gene TRBV6-1 combines with J gene TRBJ1-6; TRBD1 matches 8 bases. Germline V gives CDR1 MNHNS, CDR2 SASEGT. The CDR3 sequence is 19 residues long. V gave up 5 bases and J gave up 0 bases; unmatched junction bases: 12. The chain's CDR3 is CASSQGQGLFSSYNSPLHF. The DNA for the CDR3 is TGTGCCAGCAGTCAAGGACAGGGTCTCTTCAGCTCCTATAATTCACCCCTCCACTTT.

J is TRBJ2-2 and V is TRBV2; D not certain. Germline loops: CDR1 SNHLY, CDR2 FYNNEI. V shed 1 base and J shed 9 bases, with 9 bases lying between them. The CDR3 length is 13 residues. This chain's CDR3 is CASSEELPRELFF. DNA of the CDR3: TGTGCCAGCAGTGAAGAGCTTCCGAGGGAGCTGTTTTTT.

V is TRBV5-1 and J is TRBJ2-1; a possible D gene is TRBD2 (7 bases). CDR1 and CDR2 from the germline V gene are SGHRS and YFSETQ. Trimming pared 0 bases from V and 8 bases from J, leaving 18 bases between. This CDR3 is 16 amino acids long. This chain's CDR3 is CASSLGGGGLKYEQFF. The CDR3 coding sequence is TGCGCCAGCAGCTTGGGAGGCGGGGGCCTCAAGTATGAGCAGTTCTTC.

The CDR3 bases are TGTGCCAGCAGCGCGGGACAGGGGATCCTCTATGGCTACACCTTC. Residues: CASSAGQGILYGYTF. The chain links TRBV7-2 to TRBJ1-2; TRBD1 agrees at 10 bases. Germline V lookup: CDR1 SGHTA, CDR2 FQGNSA. This CDR3 is built from 15 residues. The junction had 7 bases not matched to a gene; V was cut back by 5 bases and J by 4 bases.

The J gene is TRBJ2-6, the V gene TRBV30; no reliable D call. V was shortened by 6 bases and J by 3 bases, with 9 bases between the two germline ends. The germline V gene has CDR1 GTSNPN and CDR2 SVGIG (reference sequence). The CDR3 covers 13 residues. CDR3 coding DNA: TGTGCCTGCTCGGTCGGTGGGGCCAACGTCCTGACTTTC. This encodes CACSVGGANVLTF.